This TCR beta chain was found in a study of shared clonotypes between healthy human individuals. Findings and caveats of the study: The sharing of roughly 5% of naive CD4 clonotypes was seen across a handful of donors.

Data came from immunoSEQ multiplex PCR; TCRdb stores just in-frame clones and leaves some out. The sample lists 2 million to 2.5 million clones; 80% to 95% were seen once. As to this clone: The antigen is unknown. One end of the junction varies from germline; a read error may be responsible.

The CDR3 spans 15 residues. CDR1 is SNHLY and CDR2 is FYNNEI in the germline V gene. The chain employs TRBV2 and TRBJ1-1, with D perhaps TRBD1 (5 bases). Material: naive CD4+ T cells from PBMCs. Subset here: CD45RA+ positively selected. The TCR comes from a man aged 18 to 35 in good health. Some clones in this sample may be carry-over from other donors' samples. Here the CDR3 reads CASREETPGLTEAFF. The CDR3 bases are TGTGCCAGCAGGGAAGAAACTCCAGGGCTCACTGAAGCTTTCTTT.